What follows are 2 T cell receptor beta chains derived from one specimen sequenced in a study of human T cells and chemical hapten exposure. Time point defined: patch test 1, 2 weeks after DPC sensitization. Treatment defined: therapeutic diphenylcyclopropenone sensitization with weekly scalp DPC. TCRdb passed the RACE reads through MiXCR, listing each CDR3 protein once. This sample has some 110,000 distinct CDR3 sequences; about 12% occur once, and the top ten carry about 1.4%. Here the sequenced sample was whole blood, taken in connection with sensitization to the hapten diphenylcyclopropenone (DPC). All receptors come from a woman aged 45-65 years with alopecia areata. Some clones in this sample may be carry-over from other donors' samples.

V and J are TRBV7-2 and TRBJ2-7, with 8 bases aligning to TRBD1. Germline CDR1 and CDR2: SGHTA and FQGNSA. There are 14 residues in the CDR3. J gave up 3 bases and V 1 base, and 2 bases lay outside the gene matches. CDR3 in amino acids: CASSLGTGIYEQYF. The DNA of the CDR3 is TGTGCCAGCAGCTTAGGGACAGGGATCTACGAGCAGTACTTC.

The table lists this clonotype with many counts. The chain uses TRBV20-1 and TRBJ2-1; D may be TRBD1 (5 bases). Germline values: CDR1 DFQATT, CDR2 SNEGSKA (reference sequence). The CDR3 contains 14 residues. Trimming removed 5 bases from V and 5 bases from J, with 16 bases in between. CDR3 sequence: CSAPARDRDNEQFF. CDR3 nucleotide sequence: TGCAGTGCTCCCGCCCGAGACAGAGACAATGAGCAGTTCTTC.